This T cell receptor (beta chain) was observed in a study of neurological immune-mediated disorders. Notes on the study in general: TCR-beta repertoires seemed private in all groups, with no expanded CDR3 amino acid sequences shared.

The cDNA was produced through 5'RACE with 10-nucleotide random UMIs. TCRdb independently ran MiXCR on the 5' RACE reads; one entry per CDR3 protein. The sample lists about 22,000 distinct CDR3 sequences; approximately 5.9% were seen once. The V gene's germline CDR1 is LGHDT and CDR2 YNNKEL (reference sequence). The CDR3 has 16 residues. V lost 7 bases, J lost 6 bases, and 24 bases lay in between. This clonotype has a count of ten or more. Its antigen is still unknown. The genes are TRBV3-1 and TRBJ1-1; maybe TRBD1 (5 bases). Sequences were obtained from CD8+ T cells from blood. The clonotype originates from a man between 18 and 29 years old in good health. The CDR3 DNA sequence: TGTGCCAGCACCGAAACTGGGGATAGTGGGGGATCTGAAGCTTTCTTT. Protein: CASTETGDSGGSEAFF.